In this sample, the clone carrying this TCR beta chain turned up a few times. Antigen specificity is unknown. The CDR3 extends over 15 amino acids. CDR1 and CDR2 (germline): MGHRA, YSYEKL. J gave up 8 bases and V 2 bases, and 10 bases lay outside the gene matches. This sample was included in a study of shared clonotypes between healthy human individuals. Study in general: Sampling drew on donors who were a couple of women and a few men aged 18 to 49. Study results and caveats: Sequencing depth was expected to influence donor clonotype sharing. Researchers sampled blood only, noting tissue repertoires likely differ.

Measured with immunoSEQ multiplex PCR; TCRdb has only the in-frame clones, and not every one. The sample consists of about half a million clones, around 80% of them appearing once. The genes are TRBV4-1 and TRBJ2-3; 7 positions match TRBD1. The clonotype was recovered from a middle-aged woman in good health. Some clones in this sample may be carry-over from other donors' samples. The sequencing sample was made of PBMCs. CDR3 nucleotides: TGCGCCAGCAGCCAAACAGGGGTCACGGGTTCTACGCAGTATTTT. It codes for CASSQTGVTGSTQYF.